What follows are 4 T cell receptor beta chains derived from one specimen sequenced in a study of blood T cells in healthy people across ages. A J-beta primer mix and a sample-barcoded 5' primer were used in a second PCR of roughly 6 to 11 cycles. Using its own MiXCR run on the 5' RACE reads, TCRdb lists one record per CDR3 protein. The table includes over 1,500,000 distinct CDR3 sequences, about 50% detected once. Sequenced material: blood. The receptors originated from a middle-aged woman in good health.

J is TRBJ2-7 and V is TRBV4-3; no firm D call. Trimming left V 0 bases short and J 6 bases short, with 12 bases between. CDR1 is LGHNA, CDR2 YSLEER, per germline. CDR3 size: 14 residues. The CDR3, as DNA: TGCGCCAGCAGCCAAGACGGCCAGATTGGCGAGCAGTACTTC. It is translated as CASSQDGQIGEQYF.

CDR3 sequence reads: CASSSGSGASYEQYF. The CDR3 nucleotides are TGTGCCAGCAGTTCTGGGTCGGGGGCGAGCTACGAGCAGTACTTC. The gene calls are TRBV6-6 and TRBJ2-7; D may correspond to TRBD1 or TRBD2 (6 bases each). V lost 4 bases and J lost 3, with 16 bases in between. This CDR3 spans 15 amino acids. Germline V gene sequence: CDR1 MNHNY, CDR2 SVGAGI (reference sequence).

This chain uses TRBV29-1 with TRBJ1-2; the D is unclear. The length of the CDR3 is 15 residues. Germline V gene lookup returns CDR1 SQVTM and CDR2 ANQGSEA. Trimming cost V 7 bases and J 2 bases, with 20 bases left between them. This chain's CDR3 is CSGDYPKATNYGYTF. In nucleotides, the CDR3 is TGCAGCGGTGACTACCCTAAGGCGACGAACTATGGCTACACCTTC.

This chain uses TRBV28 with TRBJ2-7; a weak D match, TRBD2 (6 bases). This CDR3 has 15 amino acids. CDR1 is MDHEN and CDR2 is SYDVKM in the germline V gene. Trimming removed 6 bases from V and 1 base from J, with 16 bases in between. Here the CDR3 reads CASSTVGTFSYEQYF. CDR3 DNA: TGTGCCAGCAGCACCGTCGGGACTTTTTCCTACGAGCAGTACTTC.